This T cell receptor beta chain was sequenced in a study of shared clonotypes between healthy human individuals. Whole-study findings and limits: Estimated richness was generally greater in naive than memory subsets.

Regarding this clone: Antigen: not known.

Clones were read by immunoSEQ multiplex PCR, and TCRdb kept only the in-frame ones, dropping some. Here the sample spans over a million clones, 96% being singletons. Sample: naive CD4+ T cells sorted from blood. Sample subset: CD45RA+ positively selected. The TCR was taken from a man aged 25-40 years in good health.

The CDR3, as DNA: TGTGCCAGCAGCTTAGATGTGGGGTCCGGGGCCAACGTCCTGACTTTC. Its protein product is CASSLDVGSGANVLTF. V usage is TRBV11-3 and J usage is TRBJ2-6, with D hard to call. Looked up from germline, CDR1 is SGHNT and CDR2 is YENEEA. V was pared by 0 bases and J by 4 bases, with 10 bases between. The CDR3 has 16 residues.